This paragraph reports one T cell receptor (beta chain). Its antigen is undetermined. This sample is part of a study of T cell responses to AZD1222 COVID-19 vaccine. Study results and caveats: Females made up more of the donors, who were largely white British, and clonal diversity may have come out too low. Regions 160-218 and 743-854 dominated among vaccine-associated CD4 TCRs spanning spike. Seropositive status at baseline applied to only five to seven AZD1222 recipients.

Clones were read by immunoSEQ multiplex PCR, and TCRdb kept only the in-frame ones, dropping some. The sample shows some 85,000 clones, roughly nine tenths of them seen only once. Deletions cut 1 base from V and 1 base from J, with 12 bases between. CDR3 size: 16 residues. The germline V gene has CDR1 MGHRA and CDR2 YSYEKL. This sequence joins TRBV4-1 and TRBJ2-3; D gene unclear. The TCR originated in an adult in good health. The input for sequencing was peripheral blood, taken on day 0 of AZD1222 vaccination. The CDR3 loop is CASSQVGWRRTDTQYF. The CDR3 region has the DNA TGCGCCAGCAGCCAAGTCGGGTGGCGACGCACAGATACGCAGTATTTT.